Presented here are 16 T cell receptor beta chains from one specimen sequenced in a study of cytomegalovirus exposure and HLA in healthy donors. Produced via immunoSEQ multiplex PCR; TCRdb's table is partial and in-frame only. Of 110,000 or so clones in the sample, approximately 89% were seen once. Sequenced input: PBMCs. These TCRs come from a man between 18 and 35 years old in good health and CMV-seronegative.

The genes are TRBV28 and TRBJ2-1, with TRBD2 identical over 11 bases. The CDR3 loop spans 16 amino acids. Per the germline V gene, CDR1 is MDHEN and CDR2 is SYDVKM. Germline trimming cut 3 bases from V and 5 bases from J; bases unmatched to any gene: 6. CDR3 DNA: TGTGCCAGCAGTTTGGCTAGCGGGAGGATTGACAATGAGCAGTTCTTC. Protein: CASSLASGRIDNEQFF.

As to this clone: Other DNA sequences in this sample translate to the same CDR3. The rearrangement joins TRBV7-2 to TRBJ1-5, with a possible D match to TRBD1 (5 bases). The CDR3 length is 15 residues. Trimming shortened V by 6 bases and J by 0 bases, and 12 bases separated the two germline ends. Germline assignment: CDR1 SGHTA and CDR2 FQGNSA. CDR3 loop: CASSRDYYSNQPQHF. CDR3 in DNA: TGTGCCAGCAGTAGGGACTATTATAGCAATCAGCCCCAGCATTTT.

The rearrangement uses TRBV30 and TRBJ1-5; 8 bases align to TRBD1. The length of the CDR3 is 14 residues. Germline V gives CDR1 GTSNPN, CDR2 SVGIG (reference sequence). V shed 2 bases, J shed 5 bases, and the junction held 5 bases outside the gene matches. In nucleotides, the CDR3 is TGTGCCTGGAGTCTAGACAGGGGCCATCAGCCCCAGCATTTT. This encodes CAWSLDRGHQPQHF.

The genes are TRBV4-1 and TRBJ1-1; 7 bases fit TRBD1. This CDR3 region has 16 residues. The germline V gene encodes CDR1 MGHRA and CDR2 YSYEKL. Unmatched junction bases numbered 8, after V lost 4 bases and J lost 0 bases. The CDR3 protein is CASSLRPTGMNTEAFF. DNA for the CDR3: TGCGCCAGCAGCCTTAGGCCGACAGGGATGAACACTGAAGCTTTCTTT.

The CDR3, as DNA: TGTGCCAGCCCTCCTGTGGCCAACGTCCTGACTTTC. It codes for CASPPVANVLTF. The gene calls are TRBV7-9 and TRBJ2-6; D uncertain. The V gene lost 8 bases and the J gene lost 6 bases, with 8 bases spanning the gap. The CDR3 extends over 12 amino acids. The germline V gene has CDR1 SEHNR and CDR2 FQNEAQ (reference sequence).

The genes are TRBV5-4 and TRBJ2-3; TRBD2 matches at 7 bases. CDR3 size: 13 residues. Germline CDR1 is SGHNT and CDR2 is YYREEE (reference sequence). V lost 4 bases and J lost 7; bases outside the gene matches: 6. The DNA of the CDR3 is TGTGCCAGCAGCACGGGGGGTTTTTATACGCAGTATTTT. Protein: CASSTGGFYTQYF.

The J gene is TRBJ1-3, the V gene TRBV13; D possibly corresponds to TRBD1 (5 bases). This CDR3 contains 14 residues. Germline CDR1 is PRHDT and CDR2 is FYEKMQ (reference sequence). Trimming left V 5 bases short and J 0 bases short, with 8 bases between. The CDR3 bases are TGTGCCAGCAGCCCAGGGTTCTCTGGAAACACCATATATTTT. Translated, it gives CASSPGFSGNTIYF.

This rearrangement joins TRBV6-6 to TRBJ1-4, with TRBD1 identical over 7 bases. Germline V gene lookup returns CDR1 MNHNY and CDR2 SVGAGI (reference sequence). This CDR3 is 15 amino acids long. Germline trimming cut 2 bases from V and 3 bases from J; bases unmatched to any gene: 3. In DNA form, the CDR3 reads TGTGCCAGCAGTTACGCAGGGGGATCTAATGAAAAACTGTTTTTT. It is translated as CASSYAGGSNEKLFF.

The table lists this clone with a few counts. The same CDR3 can be traced to other DNA sequences in this sample. The gene calls are TRBV6-4 and TRBJ1-1; D gene unclear. V lost 0 bases to trimming and J lost 4 bases, with 6 bases between them. The CDR3 is made up of 13 amino acids. Germline values: CDR1 MRHNA, CDR2 SNTAGT. The CDR3: CASSDSSLTEAFF. The CDR3 DNA is TGTGCCAGCAGTGACTCGAGTCTCACTGAAGCTTTCTTT.

This clone appeared a few times. The V and J genes are TRBV29-1 and TRBJ2-5, with 9 bases matching TRBD1. The CDR3 spans 13 residues. CDR1 SQVTM and CDR2 ANQGSEA come from the germline V gene. Trimming removed 6 bases from V and 5 bases from J; junction bases left unmatched: 7. CDR3: CSVRDRDKETQYF. In DNA, the CDR3 is TGCAGCGTCCGGGACAGGGATAAGGAGACCCAGTACTTC.

There are a few counts of this clone. The gene calls are TRBV28 and TRBJ2-7, with TRBD2 matching 11 bases. The CDR3 consists of 16 residues. CDR1 and CDR2 from the germline V gene are MDHEN and SYDVKM. V lost 5 bases to trimming and J lost 4 bases; unmatched junction nucleotides: 10. CDR3 coding DNA: TGTGCCAGCAGTCAAAAAACCCTAGCGGGAGGTTACGAGCAGTACTTC. Protein: CASSQKTLAGGYEQYF.

A single count supports this clone. The genes are TRBV19 and TRBJ1-5; D remains ambiguous. The CDR3 consists of 13 residues. Germline CDR1 reads LNHDA; CDR2 reads SQIVND (reference sequence). With 8 bases removed from V and 0 bases from J, the gap between germline ends came to 8 bases. CDR3 amino acids: CASQDYSNQPQHF. CDR3 nucleotide sequence: TGTGCCAGTCAGGATTATAGCAATCAGCCCCAGCATTTT.

The chain uses TRBV10-2 and TRBJ2-3; 7 nucleotides match TRBD1. V trimming: 5 bases; J trimming: 1 base; junction bases outside the gene matches: 6. CDR1 and CDR2 from the germline V gene are WSHSY and SAAADI. The length of the CDR3 is 15 residues. The CDR3 protein is CASSSQGPGTDTQYF. DNA of the CDR3: TGCGCCAGCAGTTCACAGGGGCCTGGCACAGATACGCAGTATTTT.

V is TRBV11-2 and J is TRBJ2-7; D is possibly TRBD2 (6 bases). Trimming took 5 bases from V and 6 from J, leaving 17 bases between them. This CDR3 contains 14 residues. Germline CDR1 is SGHAT and CDR2 is FQNNGV. CDR3 amino acids: CASSKITGGSEQYF. DNA of the CDR3: TGTGCCAGCAGCAAGATTACCGGGGGTTCCGAGCAGTACTTC.

This clone was recorded once. The chain recombines TRBV5-6 with TRBJ2-7; possible D gene TRBD2, 6 bases. Trimming cost V 0 bases and J 0 bases, with 13 bases left between them. In germline, CDR1 is SGHDT, CDR2 YYEEEE. There are 16 residues in the CDR3. The CDR3 region is CASSLEEGPPSYEQYF. CDR3 nucleotides: TGTGCCAGCAGCTTGGAGGAGGGCCCCCCCTCCTACGAGCAGTACTTC.

The chain employs TRBV25-1 and TRBJ1-5; D remains ambiguous. This CDR3 spans 14 amino acids. Trimming left V 6 bases short and J 3 bases short, with 12 bases between. Germline-derived CDR1 and CDR2 are MGHDK and SYGVNS. The CDR3 is CASSSTAINQPQHF. CDR3 sequence (DNA): TGTGCCAGCAGCTCCACAGCTATCAATCAGCCCCAGCATTTT. Full variable domain (outside the CDR3, taken from reference TRBV25-1 and TRBJ1-5): EADIYQTPRYLVIGTGKKITLECSQTMGHDKMYWYQQDPGMELHLIHYSYGVNSTEKGDLSSESTVSRIRTEHFPLTLESARPSHTSQYLCASSSTAINQPQHFGDGTRLSIL.